Listed below are T cell receptor beta chains from one sample, sequenced in a study of identical twins. TCRdb used MiXCR to reprocess the 5' RACE reads, holding one entry per CDR3 protein. The data contain about 1.7 million distinct CDR3 sequences, around 33% of them singletons. The sample consisted of cord blood. These receptors all come from a newborn girl in good health. CDR3s include the opening cysteine and the closing phenylalanine or tryptophan. A D gene is named only where the DNA matches it firmly. Rows give clone size only sometimes, using once, few, many, or a class for an expanded clone.

D gene,J gene,clone size,V gene,CDR3 DNA,CDR3 protein
-,TRBJ1-1,few,TRBV6-1,TGTGCCAGCGGGGGGATTTGGGCTGAAGCTTTCTTT,CASGGIWAEAFF
TRBD2,TRBJ2-7,-,TRBV6-1,TGTGCCAGCAGTGATCTAGCGGTAAGATCCTACGAGCAGTACTTC,CASSDLAVRSYEQYF
-,TRBJ2-7,-,TRBV7-2,TGTGTCAGCAGCTTACAACCGGTAGGCTTCGAGCAGTACTTC,CVSSLQPVGFEQYF
TRBD1,TRBJ1-1,-,TRBV5-1,TGCGCCAGCGGCTCTCTGACAGGGGTGAACACTGAAGCTTTCTTT,CASGSLTGVNTEAFF
-,TRBJ1-2,-,TRBV12-3/TRBV12-4,TGTGCCAGCGGCAGAACGCGCAATAACTATGGCTACACCTTC,CASGRTRNNYGYTF
-,TRBJ2-3,few,TRBV2,TGTGCCAGCATAACGGGGGTTACAGATACGCAGTATTTT,CASITGVTDTQYF
-,TRBJ2-4,-,TRBV12-3/TRBV12-4,TGTGCCAGCAGTTTAGATATCGGCAAAAACATTCAGTACTTC,CASSLDIGKNIQYF
-,TRBJ1-1,few,TRBV6-1,TGTGCCAGCAGTGAAGCGCTAGGACGGGAAACTGAAGCTTTCTTT,CASSEALGRETEAFF
TRBD1,TRBJ1-1,-,TRBV6-6,TGTGCCAGCAGTACGGGAACAGGGGGAATAGCTGAAGCTTTCTTT,CASSTGTGGIAEAFF
-,TRBJ2-7,-,TRBV29-1,TGCAGCGTTGACAACTCAGGGCTTCTGGGGGGCAATGAGCAGTACTTC,CSVDNSGLLGGNEQYF
TRBD2,TRBJ2-1,few,TRBV13,TGTGCCAGCAGCTTAGAGCCCATGGGGGGACTAGGCTACAATGAGCAGTTCTTC,CASSLEPMGGLGYNEQFF
-,TRBJ1-5,-,TRBV5-5,TGTGCCAGCAGCTTTGACAGCGTCAATCAGCCCCAGCATTTT,CASSFDSVNQPQHF
-,TRBJ2-3,few,TRBV20-1,TGCAGTGCTACAGGTCCCACAGATACGCAGTATTTT,CSATGPTDTQYF
-,TRBJ2-7,once,TRBV20-1,TGCAGTGTTAGAAGGGACGGGTACGAGCAGTACTTC,CSVRRDGYEQYF
-,TRBJ1-1,-,TRBV12-3/TRBV12-4,TGTGCCAGCAGTTTTTTTAAGGGGGGAGACACTGAAGCTTTCTTT,CASSFFKGGDTEAFF
-,TRBJ1-1,-,TRBV19,TGTGCCAGTACACTGGTTTGGGACACTGAAGCTTTCTTT,CASTLVWDTEAFF
-,TRBJ2-3,-,TRBV20-1,TGCAGTGCTAGAGGCTACGAGATTGGTTCAGATACGCAGTATTTT,CSARGYEIGSDTQYF
-,TRBJ2-3,-,TRBV30,TGTGCCTGGAGTGTACGGGGTGGGTCAGATACGCAGTATTTT,CAWSVRGGSDTQYF
TRBD2,TRBJ2-2,-,TRBV3-1,TGTGCCAGCAGCCAAGGACTAGCCACCGGGGAGCTGTTTTTT,CASSQGLATGELFF
TRBD2,TRBJ2-3,-,TRBV5-1,TGCGCCAGCAGGAATTTCAGCGGGGGCGGCGGGACAGATACGCAGTATTTT,CASRNFSGGGGTDTQYF
TRBD2,TRBJ2-3,few,TRBV28,TGTGAGGCTAGCGGGCCTAGCACAGATACGCAGTATTTT,CEASGPSTDTQYF
-,TRBJ2-7,-,TRBV29-1,TGCAGCGTCCGACGACAGGCGGGCCTGGGGAATGAGCAGTACTTC,CSVRRQAGLGNEQYF
-,TRBJ1-4,-,TRBV3-1,TGTGCCAGCAGCCAAGAATTAAGTGGGGCCACCCAGGCGTTTTTT,CASSQELSGATQAFF
-,TRBJ2-3,-,TRBV5-1,TGCGCCAGCAGCTTCCGGTCGGACACAGATACGCAGTATTTT,CASSFRSDTDTQYF
-,TRBJ2-5,few,TRBV20-1,TGCAGTGCCGCAACCCGCCCAGGGACCCAGTACTTC,CSAATRPGTQYF
-,TRBJ2-3,-,TRBV9,TGTGCCAGCAGCGTAGGGGGAGCGGGCGTCACAGATACGCAGTATTTT,CASSVGGAGVTDTQYF
TRBD2,TRBJ2-1,-,TRBV5-6,TGTGCCAGCAGCTTGTGGTCTAGCGGGAGGTACAATGAGCAGTTCTTC,CASSLWSSGRYNEQFF
TRBD1,TRBJ2-3,-,TRBV20-1,TGCAGTGCTAGAGATCAGGCAGGGGGCGGCACAGATACGCAGTATTTT,CSARDQAGGGTDTQYF
-,TRBJ2-5,-,TRBV11-2,TGTGCCAGCAGCTCCTCTCCGGGACTTTTAGAGACCCAGTACTTC,CASSSSPGLLETQYF
-,TRBJ1-2,-,TRBV29-1,-,CSVPGTAVLLSNYGYTF
-,TRBJ2-3,-,TRBV7-9,TGTGCCAGCAGCTTAGCCCAGGACTTCGCCACAGATACGCAGTATTTT,CASSLAQDFATDTQYF
-,TRBJ2-1,-,TRBV5-1,TGCGCCAGCAGCTTGTTTCCAGAAAGCTACAATGAGCAGTTCTTC,CASSLFPESYNEQFF
-,TRBJ2-1,-,TRBV20-1,TGCGGTGCGAGTTACCTGAGCTCCTACAATGAGCAGTTCTTC,CGASYLSSYNEQFF
TRBD1,TRBJ2-7,few,TRBV5-1,TGCGCCAGCAGCTTGGGGACCCGGACAGGCTCCTACGAGCAGTACTTC,CASSLGTRTGSYEQYF
-,TRBJ1-4,-,TRBV15,TGTGCCACCAGCAGGGAGTCTGCAACTAATGAAAAACTGTTTTTT,CATSRESATNEKLFF
-,TRBJ2-1,few,TRBV4-1,TGCGCCAGCAGCTTACAGGGTCTCCTATACAATGAGCAGTTCTTC,CASSLQGLLYNEQFF
-,TRBJ2-7,few,TRBV7-6,TGTGCCAGCAGCTTAGAGTTATCCAGGCCCACCTACGAGCAGTACTTC,CASSLELSRPTYEQYF
-,TRBJ1-5,few,TRBV6-1,TGTGCCAGCAGTTCTTCCAGGCCTAGCAATCAGCCCCAGCATTTT,CASSSSRPSNQPQHF
TRBD1,TRBJ1-4,-,TRBV6-6,TGTGCCAGCAGGGGGACAGGGTCTAATGAAAAACTGTTTTTT,CASRGTGSNEKLFF
-,TRBJ1-2,-,TRBV10-3,TGTTCCATCAGTGGAGATGGCTACACCTTC,CSISGDGYTF
-,TRBJ2-1,few,TRBV15,TGTGCCACCCTGGGAAGTTCCTACAATGAGCAGTTCTTC,CATLGSSYNEQFF
-,TRBJ2-7,many,TRBV27,TGTGCCAGCAGTTCAACTTCTACCTACGAGCAGTACTTC,CASSSTSTYEQYF
-,TRBJ1-6,few,TRBV28,TGTGCCAGCATTACTCCAGGTGGTTCACCCCTCCACTTT,CASITPGGSPLHF
-,TRBJ2-1,-,TRBV24-1,TGTGCCACCAGTGATTTGGACGACGCGGGACAAAACAATGAGCAGTTCTTC,CATSDLDDAGQNNEQFF
-,TRBJ1-1,few,TRBV7-9,TGTGCCAGCAGCTTACCACTCGTGGGTGAAGCTTTCTTT,CASSLPLVGEAFF
TRBD1,TRBJ1-2,-,TRBV7-2,TGTGCCAGCAGTAGAGACAGGGTAGAAGGCTACACCTTC,CASSRDRVEGYTF